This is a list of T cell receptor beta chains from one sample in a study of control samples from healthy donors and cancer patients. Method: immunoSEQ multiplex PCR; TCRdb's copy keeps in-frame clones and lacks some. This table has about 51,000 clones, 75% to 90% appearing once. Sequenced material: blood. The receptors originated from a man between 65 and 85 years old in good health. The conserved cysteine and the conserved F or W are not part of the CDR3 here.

CDR3: ASSLSLGTGETQY
V: TRBV5-4
J: TRBJ2-5

CDR3: ATSDLAASGGIEQF
V: TRBV24-1
J: TRBJ2-1

CDR3: ASSLGRGFSTDTQY
V: TRBV5-1
J: TRBJ2-3

CDR3: ASSPVTGIRADTQY
V: TRBV28
J: TRBJ2-3

CDR3: ASSSTPGVPLH
V: TRBV7-3
J: TRBJ1-6

CDR3: ASSVGFGNTIY
V: TRBV9
J: TRBJ1-3

CDR3: ASSWTSGYEQY
V: TRBV11-2
J: TRBJ2-7

CDR3: ASSPIRAQGPQY
V: TRBV10-2
J: TRBJ2-5

CDR3: ASSLGAGASPDTQY
V: TRBV5-1
J: TRBJ2-3

CDR3: ASSQADRAPDTQY
V: TRBV4-1
J: TRBJ2-3

CDR3: ASSLNRRGLSGTQY
V: TRBV5-1
J: TRBJ2-5

CDR3: ASSSVAGGSEDEQF
V: TRBV11-3
J: TRBJ2-1

CDR3: ASSLGGRSPGELF
V: TRBV27
J: TRBJ2-2

CDR3: ASRRDAYYEQY
V: TRBV28
J: TRBJ2-7

CDR3: ASSPGLTLNEQF
V: TRBV6-5
J: TRBJ2-1

CDR3: ASSSGTSGEGTDTQY
V: TRBV5-4
J: TRBJ2-3

CDR3: ASSFSGVRDTQY
V: TRBV28
J: TRBJ2-3

CDR3: ATSDLQNTGELF
V: TRBV24-1
J: TRBJ2-2

CDR3: ASSSASGRDYGYT
V: TRBV11-3
J: TRBJ1-2

CDR3: ASSFQWGTEAF
V: TRBV7-2
J: TRBJ1-1